These T cell receptor beta chains were read from a single sample in a study of T-cell reconstitution after alpha-beta-depleted transplantation in children. Each CDR3 protein gets one entry after TCRdb re-called the PCR reads with MiXCR. The sample includes approximately 390,000 distinct CDR3 sequences, 11% seen only once; the top ten take about 5%. Material: PBMCs from the stem cell graft donor, obtained from the stem cell graft. The receptors were sampled from a human donor who donated a stem cell graft to a child with acute myeloid leukemia. Both conserved end residues are part of each CDR3. The order of the fields is V gene, D gene, J gene, clone size, CDR3 protein, CDR3 DNA. D genes are given only for firm matches. Only part of the rows carry a size: once, few, many, or a class if the clone is expanded.

v_gene: TRBV14
d_gene: TRBD2
j_gene: TRBJ2-1
abundance: .
CDR3aa: CASRKRGGFNEQFF
CDR3nt: TGTGCCAGCAGAAAGCGGGGGGGCTTTAATGAGCAGTTCTTC

v_gene: TRBV29-1
d_gene: .
j_gene: TRBJ2-3
abundance: .
CDR3aa: CSVQESAAIRADTQYF
CDR3nt: TGCAGCGTACAAGAATCAGCGGCGATTCGTGCAGATACGCAGTATTTT

v_gene: TRBV7-8
d_gene: .
j_gene: TRBJ1-2
abundance: few
CDR3aa: CASSPPGGAGYTF
CDR3nt: TGTGCCAGCAGCCCCCCCGGGGGGGCTGGCTACACCTTC

v_gene: TRBV9
d_gene: TRBD2
j_gene: TRBJ2-1
abundance: .
CDR3aa: CASSLGPAGGPGGQFF
CDR3nt: TGTGCCAGCAGCCTAGGACCAGCGGGAGGGCCGGGGGGGCAGTTCTTC

v_gene: TRBV12-3/TRBV12-4
d_gene: TRBD1
j_gene: TRBJ1-4
abundance: few
CDR3aa: CASTKGQGVEKLFF
CDR3nt: TGTGCCAGCACCAAAGGGCAGGGGGTTGAAAAACTGTTTTTT

v_gene: TRBV4-1
d_gene: TRBD1
j_gene: TRBJ1-6
abundance: many
CDR3aa: CASSQGRTGVNSPLHF
CDR3nt: TGCGCCAGCAGCCAAGGGCGGACAGGGGTGAATTCACCCCTCCACTTT

v_gene: TRBV6-6
d_gene: .
j_gene: TRBJ1-1
abundance: few
CDR3aa: CASSPLQGAEAFF
CDR3nt: TGTGCCAGCAGTCCCCTACAGGGCGCGGAAGCTTTCTTT

v_gene: TRBV5-6
d_gene: .
j_gene: TRBJ2-7
abundance: many
CDR3aa: CASSLLSQNFAYEQYF
CDR3nt: TGTGCCAGCAGCTTATTATCCCAAAATTTTGCCTACGAGCAGTACTTC

v_gene: TRBV5-1
d_gene: .
j_gene: TRBJ2-3
abundance: many
CDR3aa: CASSPEGDTQYF
CDR3nt: TGCGCCAGCAGCCCCGAAGGAGATACGCAGTATTTT

v_gene: TRBV12-3/TRBV12-4
d_gene: .
j_gene: TRBJ2-7
abundance: many
CDR3aa: CASSPGRKTYEQYF
CDR3nt: TGTGCCAGCAGCCCCGGACGGAAGACCTACGAGCAGTACTTC

v_gene: TRBV4-1
d_gene: .
j_gene: TRBJ2-1
abundance: .
CDR3aa: CASSQLEGYNEQFF
CDR3nt: TGCGCCAGCAGCCAATTGGAAGGGTACAATGAGCAGTTCTTC

v_gene: TRBV3-1
d_gene: TRBD1
j_gene: TRBJ1-4
abundance: many
CDR3aa: CASSPGTVNEKLFF
CDR3nt: TGTGCCAGCAGCCCGGGGACAGTTAATGAAAAACTGTTTTTT

v_gene: TRBV6-4
d_gene: .
j_gene: TRBJ2-5
abundance: .
CDR3aa: CASLNRGQETQYF
CDR3nt: TGTGCCAGCCTAAACCGGGGCCAAGAGACCCAGTACTTC

v_gene: TRBV7-3
d_gene: TRBD1
j_gene: TRBJ2-5
abundance: many
CDR3aa: CASSPGQGREETQYF
CDR3nt: TGTGCCAGCAGCCCAGGACAGGGGCGGGAGGAGACCCAGTACTTC

v_gene: TRBV6-2/TRBV6-3
d_gene: .
j_gene: TRBJ1-4
abundance: .
CDR3aa: CASSYTGPREKLFF
CDR3nt: TGTGCCAGCAGTTACACCGGGCCGCGTGAAAAACTGTTTTTT

v_gene: TRBV10-3
d_gene: TRBD2
j_gene: TRBJ2-5
abundance: .
CDR3aa: CAISEPGLGQETQYF
CDR3nt: TGTGCCATCAGTGAGCCCGGACTAGGCCAAGAGACCCAGTACTTC

v_gene: TRBV6-2/TRBV6-3
d_gene: .
j_gene: TRBJ1-1
abundance: many
CDR3aa: CASSWASGSTEAFF
CDR3nt: TGTGCCAGCAGTTGGGCATCGGGGAGCACTGAAGCTTTCTTT

v_gene: TRBV20-1
d_gene: .
j_gene: TRBJ1-4
abundance: few
CDR3aa: CSATDRRTTNEKLFF
CDR3nt: TGCAGTGCTACGGACAGAAGAACAACTAATGAAAAACTGTTTTTT

v_gene: TRBV3-1
d_gene: .
j_gene: TRBJ2-5
abundance: .
CDR3aa: CASSSRDLQETQYF
CDR3nt: TGTGCCAGCAGCAGCAGGGACCTCCAAGAGACCCAGTACTTC

v_gene: TRBV10-2
d_gene: .
j_gene: TRBJ2-3
abundance: few
CDR3aa: CASRGDGATDTQYF
CDR3nt: TGCGCCAGCAGAGGGGACGGAGCCACAGATACGCAGTATTTT

v_gene: TRBV5-6
d_gene: .
j_gene: TRBJ1-4
abundance: .
CDR3aa: CASSLSGFGEKLFF
CDR3nt: TGTGCCAGCAGCTTATCTGGATTCGGTGAAAAACTGTTTTTT

v_gene: TRBV27
d_gene: .
j_gene: TRBJ2-7
abundance: .
CDR3aa: CASSLRGRGNEQYF
CDR3nt: TGTGCCAGCAGTTTAAGAGGGAGAGGCAACGAGCAGTACTTC

v_gene: TRBV7-3
d_gene: .
j_gene: TRBJ1-2
abundance: .
CDR3aa: CASSRDGYSYTF
CDR3nt: TGTGCCAGCAGCCGCGACGGGTATAGCTACACCTTC

v_gene: TRBV20-1
d_gene: .
j_gene: TRBJ1-5
abundance: .
CDR3aa: CSANRGVDNQPQHF
CDR3nt: TGCAGTGCAAACCGGGGTGTTGACAATCAGCCCCAGCATTTT

v_gene: TRBV4-1
d_gene: .
j_gene: TRBJ2-1
abundance: few
CDR3aa: CASSQGGLGPTIEQFF
CDR3nt: TGCGCCAGCAGCCAAGGGGGGCTGGGGCCCACAATTGAGCAGTTCTTC

v_gene: TRBV20-1
d_gene: .
j_gene: TRBJ2-2
abundance: .
CDR3aa: CSATKLVPGERFF
CDR3nt: TGCAGTGCTACTAAACTAGTCCCCGGGGAGCGGTTTTTT

v_gene: TRBV12-3/TRBV12-4
d_gene: TRBD1
j_gene: TRBJ1-2
abundance: few
CDR3aa: CASSADRGYGYTF
CDR3nt: TGTGCCAGCAGTGCAGACAGGGGCTATGGCTACACCTTC

v_gene: TRBV20-1
d_gene: .
j_gene: TRBJ2-2
abundance: .
CDR3aa: CSAREAGLHTAELFF
CDR3nt: TGCAGTGCTAGAGAGGCGGGGCTACACACCGCGGAGCTGTTTTTT

v_gene: TRBV7-2
d_gene: TRBD2
j_gene: TRBJ2-5
abundance: .
CDR3aa: CASSIRTSGAAPRETQYF
CDR3nt: TGTGCCAGCAGCATTAGGACTAGCGGGGCCGCCCCTCGAGAGACCCAGTACTTC

v_gene: TRBV15
d_gene: .
j_gene: TRBJ2-1
abundance: .
CDR3aa: CATSRTLYNEQFF
CDR3nt: TGTGCCACCAGCAGAACTCTCTACAATGAGCAGTTCTTC

v_gene: TRBV5-1
d_gene: TRBD1
j_gene: TRBJ1-2
abundance: .
CDR3aa: CASSLGDRQDGYTF
CDR3nt: TGCGCCAGCAGCTTGGGGGACAGACAAGACGGCTACACCTTC

v_gene: TRBV12-5
d_gene: .
j_gene: TRBJ2-1
abundance: .
CDR3aa: CASAPPGDEQFF
CDR3nt: TGTGCTAGTGCCCCTCCAGGGGATGAGCAGTTCTTC

v_gene: TRBV27
d_gene: .
j_gene: TRBJ1-5
abundance: .
CDR3aa: CASSFATEVHQPQHF
CDR3nt: TGTGCCAGCAGTTTCGCGACTGAAGTCCATCAGCCCCAGCATTTT

v_gene: TRBV21-1
d_gene: .
j_gene: TRBJ1-5
abundance: .
CDR3aa: CASSKELARIQPQHF
CDR3nt: TGTGCCAGCAGCAAAGAGCTTGCGAGGATTCAGCCCCAGCATTTT

v_gene: TRBV15
d_gene: .
j_gene: TRBJ2-1
abundance: few
CDR3aa: CATSTTRGYNEQFF
CDR3nt: TGTGCCACCAGCACGACTAGAGGTTACAATGAGCAGTTCTTC

v_gene: TRBV5-1
d_gene: .
j_gene: TRBJ2-3
abundance: .
CDR3aa: CASSLEWVTTDTQYF
CDR3nt: TGCGCCAGCAGCTTGGAATGGGTCACCACAGATACGCAGTATTTT

v_gene: TRBV7-2
d_gene: .
j_gene: TRBJ2-7
abundance: few
CDR3aa: CASSLGSILYF
CDR3nt: TGTGCCAGCAGCTTAGGAAGCATCCTGTACTTC

v_gene: TRBV20-1
d_gene: .
j_gene: TRBJ2-7
abundance: many
CDR3aa: CSASGGGLYEQYF
CDR3nt: TGCAGTGCTTCAGGCGGGGGCCTTTACGAGCAGTACTTC

v_gene: TRBV27
d_gene: .
j_gene: TRBJ1-1
abundance: few
CDR3aa: CASSLFENTEAFF
CDR3nt: TGTGCCAGCAGTTTATTCGAGAACACTGAAGCTTTCTTT

v_gene: TRBV10-3
d_gene: TRBD2
j_gene: TRBJ2-1
abundance: many
CDR3aa: CAIYSGTSGNNEQFF
CDR3nt: TGTGCCATATACTCCGGGACTAGCGGAAACAATGAGCAGTTCTTC

v_gene: TRBV5-1
d_gene: .
j_gene: TRBJ2-7
abundance: few
CDR3aa: CASRLATSSYEQYF
CDR3nt: TGCGCCAGCAGGCTAGCGACCTCCTCCTACGAGCAGTACTTC

v_gene: TRBV19
d_gene: TRBD1
j_gene: TRBJ1-2
abundance: once
CDR3aa: CASQGATDYGYTF
CDR3nt: TGTGCCAGCCAGGGGGCTACCGACTATGGCTACACCTTC

v_gene: TRBV3-1
d_gene: .
j_gene: TRBJ2-1
abundance: .
CDR3aa: CASSPAYNEQFF
CDR3nt: TGTGCCAGCAGCCCCGCTTACAATGAGCAGTTCTTC

v_gene: TRBV3-1
d_gene: .
j_gene: TRBJ2-1
abundance: .
CDR3aa: CASSQETHSYNEQFF
CDR3nt: TGTGCCAGCAGCCAAGAGACCCATTCCTACAATGAGCAGTTCTTC

v_gene: TRBV5-1
d_gene: .
j_gene: TRBJ1-1
abundance: few
CDR3aa: CASSLIGQGYTEAFF
CDR3nt: TGCGCCAGCAGCTTGATCGGCCAGGGGTACACTGAAGCTTTCTTT